The clone carrying this T cell receptor (beta chain) showed up many times. This sample stems from a study of T cells in Graves' hyperthyroidism and ophthalmopathy. The TCR beta CDR3 regions underwent amplification using RNA transcripts as the source. In the first-round RT-PCR of the TCR CDR3, the HTBI primer set was used. TCRdb itself ran the multiplex PCR reads through MiXCR, one entry per CDR3 protein. The table shows about 720,000 distinct CDR3 sequences, with approximately 16% occurring only once. The CDR3 runs to 13 residues. Germline V gene lookup returns CDR1 SGHAT and CDR2 FQNNGV. Trimming stripped 1 base from V and 8 bases from J, with 11 bases between.

The source material was blood. This clonotype was obtained from a man between 18 and 35 years old with Graves' hyperthyroidism. The chain combines TRBV11-2 with TRBJ1-2, with D tentatively TRBD1 (5 bases). The CDR3 region has the DNA TGTGCCAGCAGCTTAGTCGGGACGGGAGGCTACACCTTC. Translation gives CASSLVGTGGYTF.